The rows below give T cell receptor beta chains drawn from one sample of a study of Ad26.COV2.S vaccination and SARS-CoV-2 variants. Produced via immunoSEQ multiplex PCR; TCRdb's table is partial and in-frame only. The sample lists over 250,000 clones, more than 75% occurring once. The sequencing here drew on peripheral blood, taken in a trial of Ad26.COV2.S vaccine versus placebo. Receptors originate from a person between 18 and 59 years old who received the Ad26.COV2.S COVID-19 vaccine or a placebo. CDR3s include the opening cysteine and the closing phenylalanine or tryptophan. A D gene is named only where the DNA matches it firmly. Size tells how often a clone was seen (once, few, many) or the class of an expanded clone, and some rows leave it out.

D gene,J gene,clone size,V gene,CDR3 protein,CDR3 DNA
TRBD2,TRBJ2-3,NA,TRBV18,CASSPPASGGANTQYF,TGTGCCAGCTCACCACCGGCTAGCGGGGGGGCTAATACGCAGTATTTT
TRBD1,TRBJ2-3,NA,TRBV11-2,CASSEIGGWGDTQYF,TGTGCCAGCAGCGAAATAGGGGGCTGGGGAGATACGCAGTATTTT
NA,TRBJ1-2,NA,TRBV10-3,CAIADGYGYTF,TGTGCCATCGCCGACGGATATGGCTACACCTTC
NA,TRBJ1-2,NA,TRBV7-2,CASSLAASTDNYGYTF,TGTGCCAGCAGCTTAGCGGCATCAACAGACAACTATGGCTACACCTTC
TRBD1,TRBJ1-2,few,TRBV19,CASQTGGLGYGYTF,TGTGCCAGTCAAACAGGGGGTCTGGGCTATGGCTACACCTTC
NA,TRBJ1-2,NA,TRBV2,CASTLRVFYGYTF,TGTGCCAGCACTCTAAGGGTTTTCTATGGCTACACCTTC
TRBD1,TRBJ1-2,NA,TRBV6-5,CASRGTGGHYGYTF,TGTGCCAGCAGAGGAACAGGGGGGCACTATGGCTACACCTTC
NA,TRBJ1-2,NA,TRBV6-2/TRBV6-3,CASSDLGQNAYGYTF,TGTGCCAGCAGTGACTTAGGACAGAATGCCTATGGCTACACCTTC
NA,TRBJ2-2,NA,TRBV6-4,CASRKSPTNTGELFF,TGTGCCAGTAGGAAGAGCCCCACGAACACCGGGGAGCTGTTTTTT
NA,TRBJ1-2,NA,TRBV7-2,CASSSRLGGVRGYTF,TGTGCCAGCAGCTCCAGATTGGGGGGGGTACGCGGCTACACCTTC
TRBD1,TRBJ2-7,NA,TRBV5-5,CASSWGQGAPYEQYF,TGTGCCAGCAGCTGGGGACAGGGGGCCCCCTACGAGCAGTACTTC
NA,TRBJ2-3,NA,TRBV7-9,CASSIPGTDTQYF,TGTGCCAGCAGCATCCCAGGGACAGATACGCAGTATTTT
TRBD1,TRBJ1-6,few,TRBV19,CASSFDRGGFGSPLHF,TGTGCCAGTAGTTTCGACAGGGGGGGTTTCGGATCACCCCTCCACTTT
TRBD1,TRBJ2-2,NA,TRBV24-1,CATSDSGQARTGELFF,TGTGCCACCAGTGACTCGGGACAGGCGAGAACCGGGGAGCTGTTTTTT
NA,TRBJ2-2,NA,TRBV7-9,CASSLRDRNTGELFF,TGTGCCAGCAGCTTACGCGACAGAAACACCGGGGAGCTGTTTTTT
NA,TRBJ2-3,NA,TRBV6-2/TRBV6-3,CASSYSPSSFTDTQYF,TGTGCCAGCAGTTACAGTCCTAGCTCCTTCACAGATACGCAGTATTTT
NA,TRBJ1-4,few,TRBV5-1,CASTIYGGSDEKLFF,TGCGCCAGCACCATTTATGGGGGTTCGGACGAAAAACTGTTTTTT
TRBD1,TRBJ2-1,once,TRBV19,CASSMPGGADNEQFF,TGTGCCAGTAGTATGCCAGGGGGCGCTGACAATGAGCAGTTCTTC
TRBD1,TRBJ1-2,NA,TRBV11-2,CASSLNTGVYGYTF,TGTGCCAGCAGCCTCAATACAGGGGTTTATGGCTACACCTTC
NA,TRBJ2-5,once,TRBV2,CASSEAGAQETQYF,TGTGCCAGCAGTGAAGCGGGGGCCCAAGAGACCCAGTACTTC
TRBD1,TRBJ1-5,once,TRBV2,CASSSGQGSSQPQHF,TGTGCCAGCAGCTCCGGACAGGGGTCTTCTCAGCCCCAGCATTTT
NA,TRBJ1-2,NA,TRBV14,CASSPLDLTGHGYTF,TGTGCCAGCAGTCCCCTTGACCTCACCGGGCATGGCTACACCTTC
NA,TRBJ2-5,NA,TRBV5-1,CASQTGGKQETQYF,TGCGCCAGCCAGACGGGCGGAAAACAAGAGACCCAGTACTTC
TRBD2,TRBJ2-5,NA,TRBV19,CASSTSGSSETQYF,TGTGCCAGCTCGACTAGCGGGAGTTCCGAGACCCAGTACTTC
TRBD1,TRBJ1-2,NA,TRBV9,CASSRGQGSNYGYTF,TGTGCCAGCAGCCGGGGACAGGGAAGTAACTATGGCTACACCTTC
TRBD1,TRBJ1-1,few,TRBV5-4,CASSSAPGTDIQAFF,TGTGCCAGCAGCTCGGCACCGGGGACAGATATCCAAGCTTTCTTT